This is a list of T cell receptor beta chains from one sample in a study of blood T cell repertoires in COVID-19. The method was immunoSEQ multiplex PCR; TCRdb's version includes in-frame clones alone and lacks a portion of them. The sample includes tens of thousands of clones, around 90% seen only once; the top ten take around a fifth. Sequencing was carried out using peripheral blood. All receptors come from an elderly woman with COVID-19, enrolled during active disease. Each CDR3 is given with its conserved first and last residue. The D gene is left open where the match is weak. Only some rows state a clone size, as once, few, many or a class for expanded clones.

CDR3 DNA: TGTGCTGCCCAGGGCGGCAATGGCTACACCTTC
CDR3 protein: CAAQGGNGYTF
J gene: TRBJ1-2
D gene: -
V gene: TRBV30
clone size: -

CDR3 DNA: TGCGCCAGCAGCTTGGGGGCAGGGGGGAACACTGAAGCTTTCTTT
CDR3 protein: CASSLGAGGNTEAFF
J gene: TRBJ1-1
D gene: TRBD1
V gene: TRBV5-1
clone size: -

CDR3 DNA: TGTGCCAGCAGCAAGGACAGGGGAACCTACAATGAGCAGTTCTTC
CDR3 protein: CASSKDRGTYNEQFF
J gene: TRBJ2-1
D gene: TRBD1
V gene: TRBV2
clone size: -

CDR3 DNA: TGTGCCAGCAGCCCACCCGGACAGAGAAACACCGGGGAGCTGTTTTTT
CDR3 protein: CASSPPGQRNTGELFF
J gene: TRBJ2-2
D gene: -
V gene: TRBV7-9
clone size: -

CDR3 DNA: TGTGCCTGGAGTGCCAAATACGAGCAGTACTTC
CDR3 protein: CAWSAKYEQYF
J gene: TRBJ2-7
D gene: -
V gene: TRBV30
clone size: -

CDR3 DNA: TGTGCCAGCAGTTACTCGAGGGGGGGGGCCGGAAATGAGCAGTTCTTC
CDR3 protein: CASSYSRGGAGNEQFF
J gene: TRBJ2-1
D gene: -
V gene: TRBV6-5
clone size: -

CDR3 DNA: TGTGCCACCAAAAACAGAGGAAACACCATATATTTT
CDR3 protein: CATKNRGNTIYF
J gene: TRBJ1-3
D gene: -
V gene: TRBV24-1
clone size: -

CDR3 DNA: TGCGCCAGCAGCTTGTCCGGGGGAACCACAGATACGCAGTATTTT
CDR3 protein: CASSLSGGTTDTQYF
J gene: TRBJ2-3
D gene: -
V gene: TRBV5-1
clone size: -

CDR3 DNA: TGTGCCTGGAGTCCACAGGGTACCGGGGAGCTGTTTTTT
CDR3 protein: CAWSPQGTGELFF
J gene: TRBJ2-2
D gene: -
V gene: TRBV30
clone size: few

CDR3 DNA: TGTGCCAGCAGTTCCCCAAATGAAAAACTGTTTTTT
CDR3 protein: CASSSPNEKLFF
J gene: TRBJ1-4
D gene: -
V gene: TRBV12-3/TRBV12-4
clone size: -

CDR3 DNA: TGCGCCAGCAGCCAAACACCCAACACTGAAGCTTTCTTT
CDR3 protein: CASSQTPNTEAFF
J gene: TRBJ1-1
D gene: -
V gene: TRBV4-1
clone size: -

CDR3 DNA: TGTGCCAGCAGCCAATTTCCCCACCTGAGCGCTTTCTTT
CDR3 protein: CASSQFPHLSAFF
J gene: TRBJ1-1
D gene: -
V gene: TRBV3-1/TRBV3-2
clone size: -

CDR3 DNA: TGTGCCAGCAGTTTATCTGGGACAGGGGGCGATGGCAATCAGCCCCAGCATTTT
CDR3 protein: CASSLSGTGGDGNQPQHF
J gene: TRBJ1-5
D gene: TRBD1
V gene: TRBV27
clone size: -

CDR3 DNA: TGTGCCAGCAGCCAAGGGACACCGTCTGGAAACACCATATATTTT
CDR3 protein: CASSQGTPSGNTIYF
J gene: TRBJ1-3
D gene: -
V gene: TRBV3-1/TRBV3-2
clone size: -

CDR3 DNA: TGTGCCAGCAGCTTAGATTCATGGAGTGGGACTGAAGCTTTCTTT
CDR3 protein: CASSLDSWSGTEAFF
J gene: TRBJ1-1
D gene: -
V gene: TRBV11-2
clone size: once

CDR3 DNA: TGTGCCAGCAGTACAGGCAGGAGGGAGCTGTTTTTT
CDR3 protein: CASSTGRRELFF
J gene: TRBJ2-2
D gene: -
V gene: TRBV27
clone size: -

CDR3 DNA: TGTGCCAGCAGCCGGACTAGCGGGGGGGCCCTAACAGATACGCAGTATTTT
CDR3 protein: CASSRTSGGALTDTQYF
J gene: TRBJ2-3
D gene: TRBD2
V gene: TRBV3-1/TRBV3-2
clone size: once

CDR3 DNA: TGTGCCAGCAGCCAGGACAGGAGCTCTACTGAAGCTTTCTTT
CDR3 protein: CASSQDRSSTEAFF
J gene: TRBJ1-1
D gene: TRBD1
V gene: TRBV7-9
clone size: many

CDR3 DNA: TGTGCCAGCAGTGATAGACTAGCAACGGGCACAGATACGCAGTATTTT
CDR3 protein: CASSDRLATGTDTQYF
J gene: TRBJ2-3
D gene: TRBD2
V gene: TRBV2
clone size: -

CDR3 DNA: TGTGCCAGCATAAGTAGCGGGGGCGGCTCCTACGAGCAGTACTTC
CDR3 protein: CASISSGGGSYEQYF
J gene: TRBJ2-7
D gene: TRBD2
V gene: TRBV6-5
clone size: -

CDR3 DNA: TGTGCCAGCAGCCCCCCCGGGAGGGTTAACCAAGAGACCCAGTACTTC
CDR3 protein: CASSPPGRVNQETQYF
J gene: TRBJ2-5
D gene: TRBD2
V gene: TRBV11-2
clone size: -

CDR3 DNA: TGTGCTAGCAGCTTAGGACAGCTTAACTATGGCTACACCTTC
CDR3 protein: CASSLGQLNYGYTF
J gene: TRBJ1-2
D gene: -
V gene: TRBV7-7
clone size: -

CDR3 DNA: TGCAGTGCTAGTTCTAGCGGGGGTATCGAGCAGTACTTC
CDR3 protein: CSASSSGGIEQYF
J gene: TRBJ2-7
D gene: TRBD2
V gene: TRBV20-1
clone size: -

CDR3 DNA: TGTGCCAGCAGCTTGGACAGCCTCTCTGGAAACACCATATATTTT
CDR3 protein: CASSLDSLSGNTIYF
J gene: TRBJ1-3
D gene: -
V gene: TRBV5-4
clone size: -

CDR3 DNA: TGCGCCAGCAGCTCCTACCTCGCCGGACAGGGTGGTTCCTACGAGCAGTACTTC
CDR3 protein: CASSSYLAGQGGSYEQYF
J gene: TRBJ2-7
D gene: TRBD1
V gene: TRBV5-1
clone size: -

CDR3 DNA: TGTGCCAGCAGGGACAGGGGGGGAGAGACCCAGTACTTC
CDR3 protein: CASRDRGGETQYF
J gene: TRBJ2-5
D gene: TRBD1
V gene: TRBV2
clone size: -

CDR3 DNA: TGTGCCAGCAGCCCAGGGGGTACCCCCTACGAGCAGTACTTC
CDR3 protein: CASSPGGTPYEQYF
J gene: TRBJ2-7
D gene: TRBD1
V gene: TRBV7-9
clone size: -

CDR3 DNA: TGTGCCAGCATATTCAGGGGCGACACTGAAGCTTTCTTT
CDR3 protein: CASIFRGDTEAFF
J gene: TRBJ1-1
D gene: -
V gene: TRBV28
clone size: -

CDR3 DNA: TGTGCCAGCACCGCATGGGGCTACACTGAAGCTTTCTTT
CDR3 protein: CASTAWGYTEAFF
J gene: TRBJ1-1
D gene: -
V gene: TRBV12-3/TRBV12-4
clone size: -

CDR3 DNA: TGTGCCAGCTCAGCGGACAGCCCAAACACCATATATTTT
CDR3 protein: CASSADSPNTIYF
J gene: TRBJ1-3
D gene: -
V gene: TRBV18
clone size: -

CDR3 DNA: TGTGCCAGCAGCGTACTAGCGAGAACCAATGAGCAGTTCTTC
CDR3 protein: CASSVLARTNEQFF
J gene: TRBJ2-1
D gene: -
V gene: TRBV9
clone size: -

CDR3 DNA: TGTGCCAGCAGCTTTCCAGGAGCGGGGACCGGGATCAATGAGCAGTTCTTC
CDR3 protein: CASSFPGAGTGINEQFF
J gene: TRBJ2-1
D gene: TRBD2
V gene: TRBV5-4
clone size: -

CDR3 DNA: TGCGCCAGCAGCTACAGACAGGGGAACTACGAGCAGTACTTC
CDR3 protein: CASSYRQGNYEQYF
J gene: TRBJ2-7
D gene: TRBD1
V gene: TRBV5-1
clone size: -

CDR3 DNA: TGTGCCAGCAGCCAAGATCGGGGGGCGAATGGCTACACCTTC
CDR3 protein: CASSQDRGANGYTF
J gene: TRBJ1-2
D gene: -
V gene: TRBV4-2
clone size: -

CDR3 DNA: TGTGCCAGCAGTTCCCAGGCCAGGGCGTACGAGCAGTACTTC
CDR3 protein: CASSSQARAYEQYF
J gene: TRBJ2-7
D gene: -
V gene: TRBV6-5
clone size: once

CDR3 DNA: TGTGCCAGCAGCTTGGGAATGAGGGCGTCGGAGCAGTACTTC
CDR3 protein: CASSLGMRASEQYF
J gene: TRBJ2-7
D gene: -
V gene: TRBV5-4
clone size: -

CDR3 DNA: TGCGCCAGCAGCCGAGCGGGGGAGGGAACGGGAGAGACCCAGTACTTC
CDR3 protein: CASSRAGEGTGETQYF
J gene: TRBJ2-5
D gene: TRBD2
V gene: TRBV5-1
clone size: -

CDR3 DNA: TGTGCCAGCAGCTTACCAGGGTCTGGAAACACCATATATTTT
CDR3 protein: CASSLPGSGNTIYF
J gene: TRBJ1-3
D gene: -
V gene: TRBV7-9
clone size: -

CDR3 DNA: TGTGCCAGTAGTATCCGTGGCCCCAATTCACCCCTCCACTTT
CDR3 protein: CASSIRGPNSPLHF
J gene: TRBJ1-6
D gene: -
V gene: TRBV19
clone size: -

CDR3 DNA: TGTGCCAGTAGCCAAGACAGGTCCAGCAATCAGCCCCAGCATTTT
CDR3 protein: CASSQDRSSNQPQHF
J gene: TRBJ1-5
D gene: -
V gene: TRBV19
clone size: -

CDR3 DNA: TGTGCCAGTAGTCCTAGCGGGGCCGCAGATACGCAGTATTTT
CDR3 protein: CASSPSGAADTQYF
J gene: TRBJ2-3
D gene: TRBD2
V gene: TRBV19
clone size: -